This T cell receptor (beta chain) is from a study of T cells after yellow fever vaccination. Study findings and constraints: Repertoires sorted by FACS could include abundant clonotypes that are contaminants from the bulk population.

In regard to this clonotype: Its antigen is currently unknown.

V was cut by 6 bases and J by 0 bases, with 9 bases left in between. The CDR3 is made up of 14 amino acids. The germline gives CDR1 SNHLY, CDR2 FYNNEI. TCRdb passed the 5' RACE reads through MiXCR, listing each CDR3 protein once. This table holds over 300,000 distinct CDR3 sequences, more than 3% found once. This specimen was PBMCs, taken on the day of the yellow fever booster vaccination. This chain links TRBV2 with TRBJ2-1; D is uncertain. The origin of this receptor is a man in his late teens or twenties who received the YFV17D yellow fever vaccine. The CDR3 DNA reads as TGTGCCAGCAGACCCCAGAGCTCCTACAATGAGCAGTTCTTC. Translation: CASRPQSSYNEQFF.